Presented here are 30 T cell receptor beta chains from one specimen sequenced in a study of a mutant IDH1 vaccine in newly diagnosed glioma. The time point denotes: baseline, week 1 (first vaccination visit). Specified treatment: pre-vaccination baseline after standard-of-care therapy. Assay used: immunoSEQ multiplex PCR; TCRdb lists only in-frame clones, some missing. The data show tens of thousands of clones, 91% seen once. Sequenced material: PBMCs, taken from a glioma patient treated with radiotherapy, temozolomide or both. Receptors were obtained from a man in his thirties or forties with glioma.

V usage is TRBV18 and J usage is TRBJ1-1; no definite D call. Trimming cost V 3 bases and J 1 base, with 12 bases left between them. This CDR3 region has 15 residues. Germline CDR1 and CDR2: KGHSH and LQKENI. CDR3 in DNA: TGTGCCAGCTCACCCGGACTGCTTAAGAACACTGAAGCTTTCTTT. Translated, it gives CASSPGLLKNTEAFF.

The rearrangement joins TRBV29-1 to TRBJ2-7, with D tentatively TRBD2 (6 bases). Deletions cut 7 bases from V and 2 bases from J, with 12 bases between. The CDR3 covers 12 residues. Germline-derived CDR1 and CDR2 are SQVTM and ANQGSEA. In DNA, the CDR3 is TGCAGCGCCAGACTAGAAGCCTACGAGCAGTACTTC. The encoded protein is CSARLEAYEQYF.

V usage is TRBV7-9 and J usage is TRBJ2-7; TRBD2 agrees at 9 bases. This CDR3 has 16 residues. The V gene's germline CDR1 is SEHNR and CDR2 FQNEAQ (reference sequence). V shed 4 bases, J shed 0 bases, and the junction held 7 bases outside the gene matches. The CDR3 loop reads CASSSLAGGYSYEQYF. Here the CDR3 DNA reads TGTGCCAGCAGCTCGCTGGCGGGAGGGTACTCCTACGAGCAGTACTTC.

This rearrangement joins TRBV5-5 to TRBJ1-5, with D perhaps matching TRBD1 (6 bases). CDR1 SGHKS and CDR2 YYEKEE come from the germline V gene (reference sequence). CDR3 length: 17 residues. The ends were cut back, 0 bases at V and 0 bases at J, with 13 bases in the middle. As DNA, the CDR3 is TGTGCCAGCAGCTTGGATGTTTACAGGGCTAGCAATCAGCCCCAGCATTTT. It is translated as CASSLDVYRASNQPQHF. Based on the CDR3 plus reference TRBV5-5 and TRBJ1-5, the full variable domain is DAGVTQSPTHLIKTRGQQVTLRCSPISGHKSVSWYQQVLGQGPQFIFQYYEKEERGRGNFPDRFSARQFPNYSSELNVNALLLGDSALYLCASSLDVYRASNQPQHFGDGTRLSIL.

This chain uses TRBV7-2 with TRBJ2-7, with 8 bases identical to TRBD2. The length of the CDR3 is 15 residues. Germline lookup yields CDR1 SGHTA and CDR2 FQGNSA. Losses at the gene ends were 5 bases for V and 0 bases for J; bases not matched to a gene: 6. The CDR3 spells CASSLGLVASYEQYF. CDR3 DNA sequence: TGTGCCAGCAGCCTGGGACTAGTGGCCTCCTACGAGCAGTACTTC.

This chain joins TRBV5-4 and TRBJ1-1; D is uncertain. V shed 3 bases and J shed 5 bases, with 17 bases lying between them. Germline V gene lookup returns CDR1 SGHNT and CDR2 YYREEE (reference sequence). CDR3 length: 15 amino acids. The CDR3 here is CASSSPERARTEAFF. DNA of the CDR3: TGTGCCAGCAGCTCTCCAGAGAGGGCGAGAACTGAAGCTTTCTTT.

This rearrangement joins TRBV29-1 to TRBJ1-1; a weak D match, TRBD1 (6 bases). The V gene lost 4 bases and the J gene lost 0 bases, with 12 bases spanning the gap. This CDR3 region has 14 residues. The germline CDR1 and CDR2 sequences are SQVTM and ANQGSEA. DNA for the CDR3: TGCAGCGTTGCCCAGGGGCTAATGAACACTGAAGCTTTCTTT. This codes for CSVAQGLMNTEAFF.

This chain links TRBV15 with TRBJ2-2; weak D call: TRBD2 (5 bases). Germline CDR1 reads LNHNV; CDR2 reads YYDKDF (reference sequence). The CDR3 runs 14 residues. V was trimmed by 1 base and J by 6 bases, leaving 9 bases between them. CDR3 sequence reads: CATSRGAVAGELFF. The CDR3 nucleotides read TGTGCCACCAGCAGAGGAGCGGTCGCCGGGGAGCTGTTTTTT.

CDR3 nucleotides: TGTGCCAGCGGACTAGCGGGAGATGCAGATACGCAGTATTTT. It yields the protein CASGLAGDADTQYF. J is TRBJ2-3 and V is TRBV7-9; TRBD2 agrees at 13 bases. Germline loops: CDR1 SEHNR, CDR2 FQNEAQ (reference sequence). Losses at the gene ends were 8 bases for V and 4 bases for J; bases not matched to a gene: 3. CDR3 length: 14 residues.

This rearrangement joins TRBV18 to TRBJ1-2; D gene ambiguous. The CDR3 extends over 14 amino acids. Germline V gene data show CDR1 as KGHSH and CDR2 as LQKENI. V was trimmed by 2 bases and J by 4 bases, leaving 11 bases between them. CDR3 DNA sequence: TGTGCCAGCTCACCATCGGTGGAAACCTATGGCTACACCTTC. Residues: CASSPSVETYGYTF. Drawing the rest from reference TRBV18 and TRBJ1-2, the complete variable domain is NAGVMQNPRHLVRRRGQEARLRCSPMKGHSHVYWYRQLPEEGLKFMVYLQKENIIDESGMPKERFSAEFPKEGPSILRIQQVVRGDSAAYFCASSPSVETYGYTFGSGTRLTVV.

This chain joins TRBV9 and TRBJ2-7; the D is unclear. Germline V lookup: CDR1 SGDLS, CDR2 YYNGEE. Trimming took 4 bases from V and 2 from J, leaving 13 bases between them. The CDR3 sequence is 14 residues long. CDR3 protein: CASSPRLGTYEQYF. In DNA form, the CDR3 reads TGTGCCAGCAGCCCCCGACTGGGAACCTACGAGCAGTACTTC.

The J gene is TRBJ1-1, the V gene TRBV5-1; D is unresolved. Looked up from germline, CDR1 is SGHRS and CDR2 is YFSETQ. The CDR3 totals 14 residues. V lost 0 bases, J lost 1 base, and 7 bases lay in between. Here the CDR3 reads CASSLGPSNTEAFF. As DNA, the CDR3 is TGCGCCAGCAGCTTGGGGCCGTCGAACACTGAAGCTTTCTTT.

The V and J genes are TRBV7-9 and TRBJ1-3, with 7 bases lining up with TRBD1. V shed 5 bases, J shed 4 bases, and the junction held 8 bases outside the gene matches. The germline V gene encodes CDR1 SEHNR and CDR2 FQNEAQ (reference sequence). The CDR3 is made up of 15 amino acids. The CDR3 sequence is CASSPQGRGGNTIYF. CDR3 sequence (DNA): TGTGCCAGCAGCCCACAGGGGCGAGGGGGAAACACCATATATTTT.

The chain joins TRBV6-6 to TRBJ2-4; a possible D gene is TRBD1 (6 bases). The CDR3 spans 15 residues. CDR1 MNHNY and CDR2 SVGAGI come from the germline V gene (reference sequence). V dropped 5 bases and J dropped 1 base, with 12 bases sitting between them. CDR3 nucleotides: TGTGCCAGCAGTCGCCAAACAGGGGCCAAAAACATTCAGTACTTC. Translation gives CASSRQTGAKNIQYF.

This rearrangement joins TRBV6-6 to TRBJ1-5; 11 nucleotides agree with TRBD1. V shed 6 bases, J shed 6 bases, and the junction held 10 bases outside the gene matches. The CDR3 runs 16 residues. Germline V gene lookup returns CDR1 MNHNY and CDR2 SVGAGI (reference sequence). CDR3 region: CASRPKDRGQSQPQHF. For the CDR3, the DNA is TGTGCCAGCAGACCCAAGGACAGGGGGCAAAGTCAGCCCCAGCATTTT.

This chain connects TRBV27 to TRBJ2-7; D is uncertain. Trimming pared 4 bases from V and 2 bases from J, leaving 9 bases between. CDR1 MNHEY and CDR2 SMNVEV come from the germline V gene (reference sequence). The CDR3 runs to 13 residues. The CDR3 DNA reads as TGTGCCAGCAGTTCTTTTTCCACCTACGAGCAGTACTTC. Translated, it gives CASSSFSTYEQYF.

The chain combines TRBV7-2 with TRBJ2-7; perhaps TRBD1 as D (6 bases). Germline values: CDR1 SGHTA, CDR2 FQGNSA. The CDR3 extends over 16 amino acids. The V and J ends lost 5 bases and 2 bases respectively, with 19 bases between them. The CDR3 here is CASSLWISGGPYEQYF. The CDR3 DNA reads TGTGCCAGCAGCCTATGGATCTCTGGGGGCCCCTACGAGCAGTACTTC.

The rearrangement links TRBV5-1 to TRBJ1-3; perhaps TRBD1 as D (5 bases). V lost 0 bases and J 0 bases, leaving 7 bases between the germline ends. This CDR3 region has 15 residues. Per germline, CDR1 SGHRS and CDR2 YFSETQ. For the CDR3, the DNA is TGCGCCAGCAGCTTGGTTCAGGGCTCTGGAAACACCATATATTTT. This sequence encodes CASSLVQGSGNTIYF.

The rearrangement uses TRBV6-1 and TRBJ2-2; D gene ambiguous. With 2 bases removed from V and 1 base from J, the gap between germline ends came to 5 bases. Germline-derived CDR1 and CDR2 are MNHNS and SASEGT. This CDR3 contains 14 residues. In nucleotides, the CDR3 is TGTGCCAGCAGTGAAAACAGGAACACCGGGGAGCTGTTTTTT. Translation: CASSENRNTGELFF.

The gene calls are TRBV5-1 and TRBJ1-1; maybe TRBD1 (6 bases). Germline loops: CDR1 SGHRS, CDR2 YFSETQ. The CDR3 sequence is 14 residues long. Trimming removed 2 bases at V and 3 bases at J, with 11 bases between. CDR3 coding DNA: TGCGCCAGCAGCTTACAGGGAGGGGACACTGAAGCTTTCTTT. Its translation is CASSLQGGDTEAFF. The full variable domain, its missing parts supplied by reference TRBV5-1 and TRBJ1-1, is KAGVTQTPRYLIKTRGQQVTLSCSPISGHRSVSWYQQTPGQGLQFLFEYFSETQRNKGNFPGRFSGRQFSNSRSEMNVSTLELGDSALYLCASSLQGGDTEAFFGQGTRLTVV.

The rearrangement links TRBV19 to TRBJ1-2, with no clear D. CDR1 and CDR2 (germline): LNHDA, SQIVND (reference sequence). CDR3 length: 14 amino acids. V was pared by 6 bases and J by 8 bases, with 19 bases between. The CDR3 DNA reads as TGTGCCAGTAGCCCCCTCGAGAACCCCAAGGGCTACACCTTC. This sequence encodes CASSPLENPKGYTF.

The chain uses TRBV5-6 and TRBJ2-7; D not resolved. This CDR3 is built from 17 residues. CDR1 is SGHDT, CDR2 YYEEEE, per germline. The V end lost 5 bases, the J end lost 0 bases, and 21 bases lay between the germline ends. CDR3 nucleotides: TGTGCCAGCAGACGAAATATTTTCCAGGCCAGCTCCTACGAGCAGTACTTC. Translation gives CASRRNIFQASSYEQYF.

The rearrangement joins TRBV15 to TRBJ1-3, with a weak D call TRBD1 (5 bases). The CDR3 runs 16 residues. CDR1 and CDR2 from the germline V gene are LNHNV and YYDKDF (reference sequence). The V end lost 2 bases, the J end lost 6 bases, and 17 bases lay between the germline ends. The CDR3 region is CATSRLFGTGPNTIYF. The DNA of the CDR3 is TGTGCCACCAGCAGACTCTTCGGGACGGGCCCAAACACCATATATTTT.

The genes are TRBV6-5 and TRBJ2-7; 7 bases map to TRBD1. The CDR3 extends over 15 amino acids. Germline CDR1 is MNHEY and CDR2 is SVGAGI. The trim removed 3 bases at V and 2 bases at J, leaving 7 bases unmatched. Here the CDR3 reads CASSYRDSPTYEQYF. DNA for the CDR3: TGTGCCAGCAGTTATCGGGACAGCCCAACCTACGAGCAGTACTTC.

This chain connects TRBV7-9 to TRBJ1-5, with TRBD1 matching 7 bases. Germline values: CDR1 SEHNR, CDR2 FQNEAQ (reference sequence). The junction had 5 bases not matched to a gene; V was cut back by 0 bases and J by 0 bases. The CDR3 sequence is 17 residues long. CDR3 coding DNA: TGTGCCAGCAGCTTAGCGGTTTCAGGGGGTAGCAATCAGCCCCAGCATTTT. The encoded protein is CASSLAVSGGSNQPQHF.

The rearrangement joins TRBV7-9 to TRBJ2-7; TRBD1 matches at 7 bases. CDR1 and CDR2 from the germline V gene are SEHNR and FQNEAQ (reference sequence). CDR3 length equals 14 residues. Germline trimming cut 5 bases from V and 2 bases from J; bases unmatched to any gene: 6. The CDR3 DNA follows: TGTGCCAGCAGCCCCGGGGACAGACCCTACGAGCAGTACTTC. This gives the protein CASSPGDRPYEQYF.

V usage is TRBV15 and J usage is TRBJ2-7; a possible D gene is TRBD1 (5 bases). V was clipped by 1 base and J by 0 bases, with 10 bases between them. Germline-derived CDR1 and CDR2 are LNHNV and YYDKDF (reference sequence). CDR3 size: 15 residues. CDR3: CATSRVLDSSYEQYF. The CDR3 bases are TGTGCCACCAGCAGAGTCCTAGACAGCTCCTACGAGCAGTACTTC.

The chain links TRBV5-1 to TRBJ1-1; perhaps TRBD1 as D (6 bases). Germline V CDR1 and CDR2: SGHRS, YFSETQ. This CDR3 spans 14 amino acids. The V gene lost 1 base and the J gene lost 6 bases, with 13 bases spanning the gap. The chain's CDR3 is CASSLTGLGPEAFF. The CDR3 DNA is TGCGCCAGCAGCTTGACAGGGTTGGGCCCTGAAGCTTTCTTT.

The chain is built from TRBV5-1 and TRBJ1-2; 7 positions match TRBD1. J gave up 3 bases and V 4 bases, and 6 bases lay outside the gene matches. The CDR3 sequence is 14 residues long. CDR1 SGHRS and CDR2 YFSETQ come from the germline V gene. For the CDR3, the DNA is TGCGCCAGCAGCCCCGAAGGGGGCTACTATGGCTACACCTTC. It encodes CASSPEGGYYGYTF. Looking up the rest from reference TRBV5-1 and TRBJ1-2 gives the full variable domain: KAGVTQTPRYLIKTRGQQVTLSCSPISGHRSVSWYQQTPGQGLQFLFEYFSETQRNKGNFPGRFSGRQFSNSRSEMNVSTLELGDSALYLCASSPEGGYYGYTFGSGTRLTVV.

The chain couples TRBV19 to TRBJ1-1; TRBD1 matches 9 bases. The CDR3 is 15 residues long. V lost 5 bases, J lost 1 base, and 5 bases stayed unmatched. The germline CDR1 and CDR2 sequences are LNHDA and SQIVND (reference sequence). CDR3 protein: CASSRDRAKNTEAFF. The CDR3 coding sequence is TGTGCCAGTAGTCGGGACAGGGCCAAGAACACTGAAGCTTTCTTT.